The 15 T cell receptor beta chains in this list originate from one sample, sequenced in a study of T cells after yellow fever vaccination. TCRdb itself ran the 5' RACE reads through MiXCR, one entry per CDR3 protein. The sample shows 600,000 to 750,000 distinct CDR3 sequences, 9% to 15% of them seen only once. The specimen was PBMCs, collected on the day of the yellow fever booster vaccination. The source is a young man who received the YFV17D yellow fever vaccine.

The DNA for the CDR3 is TGCAGTGCTAGGGGCCAGACTAGGGGGCGCGGGAATGAGCAGTTCTTC. Protein product: CSARGQTRGRGNEQFF. The rearrangement links TRBV20-1 to TRBJ2-1; maybe TRBD1 (7 bases). V gave up 3 bases and J gave up 7 bases, with 22 bases separating them. CDR1 and CDR2 (germline): DFQATT, SNEGSKA (reference sequence). This CDR3 has 16 amino acids.

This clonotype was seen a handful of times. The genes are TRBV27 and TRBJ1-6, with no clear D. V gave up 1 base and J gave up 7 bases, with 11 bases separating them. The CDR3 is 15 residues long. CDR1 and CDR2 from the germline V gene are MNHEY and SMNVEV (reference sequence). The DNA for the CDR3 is TGTGCCAGCAGTTTATTCCGTGGCGGGAATTCACCCCTCCACTTT. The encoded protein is CASSLFRGGNSPLHF.

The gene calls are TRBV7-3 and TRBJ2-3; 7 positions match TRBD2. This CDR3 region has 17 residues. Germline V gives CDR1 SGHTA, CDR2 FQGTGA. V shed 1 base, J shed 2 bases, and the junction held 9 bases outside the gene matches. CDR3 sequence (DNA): TGTGCCAGCAGCTTAATAGGCCGGCGGGAGATCACAGATACGCAGTATTTT. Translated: CASSLIGRREITDTQYF.

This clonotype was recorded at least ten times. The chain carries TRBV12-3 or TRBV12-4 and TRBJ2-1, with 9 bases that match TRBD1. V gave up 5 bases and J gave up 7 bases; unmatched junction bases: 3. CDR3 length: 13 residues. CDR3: CASSPGTGNEQFF. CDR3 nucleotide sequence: TGTGCCAGCAGTCCAGGGACAGGGAATGAGCAGTTCTTC.

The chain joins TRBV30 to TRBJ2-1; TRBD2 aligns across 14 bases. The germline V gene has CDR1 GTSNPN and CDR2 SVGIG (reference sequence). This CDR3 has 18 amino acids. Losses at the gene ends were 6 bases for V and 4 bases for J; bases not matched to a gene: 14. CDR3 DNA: TGTGCCTGCACTCGACTAGCGGGAGGGCCGGGGTTTTACAATGAGCAGTTCTTC. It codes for CACTRLAGGPGFYNEQFF.

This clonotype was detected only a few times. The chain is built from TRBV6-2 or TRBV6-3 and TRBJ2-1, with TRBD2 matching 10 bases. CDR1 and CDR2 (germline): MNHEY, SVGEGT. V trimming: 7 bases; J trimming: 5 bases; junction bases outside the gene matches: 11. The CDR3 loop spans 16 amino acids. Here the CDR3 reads CASTSTDSGRHNEQFF. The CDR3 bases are TGTGCCAGCACCTCTACTGATAGCGGGAGGCACAATGAGCAGTTCTTC.

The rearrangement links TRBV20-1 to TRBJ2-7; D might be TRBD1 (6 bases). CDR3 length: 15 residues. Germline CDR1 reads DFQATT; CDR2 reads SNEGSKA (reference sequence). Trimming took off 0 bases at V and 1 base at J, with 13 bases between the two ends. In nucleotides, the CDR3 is TGCAGTGCTAGAGATCTCGGGACAAGTTCCTACGAGCAGTACTTC. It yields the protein CSARDLGTSSYEQYF.

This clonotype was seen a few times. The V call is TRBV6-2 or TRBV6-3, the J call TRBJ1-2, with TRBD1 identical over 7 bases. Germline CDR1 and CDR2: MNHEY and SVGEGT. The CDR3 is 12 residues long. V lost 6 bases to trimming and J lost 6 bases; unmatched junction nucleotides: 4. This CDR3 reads CASSKTGNGYTF. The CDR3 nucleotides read TGTGCCAGCAGCAAGACAGGGAATGGCTACACCTTC.

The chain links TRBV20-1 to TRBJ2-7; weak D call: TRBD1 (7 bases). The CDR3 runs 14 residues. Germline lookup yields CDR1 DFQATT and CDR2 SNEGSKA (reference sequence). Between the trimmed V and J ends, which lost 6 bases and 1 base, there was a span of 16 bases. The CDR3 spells CSAPLPGGSYEQYF. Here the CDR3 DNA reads TGCAGTGCGCCCCTGCCAGGGGGGTCCTACGAGCAGTACTTC.

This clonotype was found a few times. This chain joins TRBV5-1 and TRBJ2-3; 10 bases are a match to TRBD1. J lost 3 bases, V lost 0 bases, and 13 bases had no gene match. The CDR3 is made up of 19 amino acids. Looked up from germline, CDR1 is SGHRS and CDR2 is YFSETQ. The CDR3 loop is CASSLDGLWDRGLTDTQYF. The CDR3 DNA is TGCGCCAGCAGCTTGGACGGACTATGGGACAGGGGACTAACAGATACGCAGTATTTT.

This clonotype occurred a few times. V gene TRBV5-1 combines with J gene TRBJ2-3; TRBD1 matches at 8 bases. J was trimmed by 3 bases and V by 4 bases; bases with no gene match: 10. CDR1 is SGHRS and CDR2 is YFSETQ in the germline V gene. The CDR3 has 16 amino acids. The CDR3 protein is CASSATQGEVTDTQYF. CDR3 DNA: TGCGCCAGCAGCGCCACACAGGGGGAAGTTACAGATACGCAGTATTTT.

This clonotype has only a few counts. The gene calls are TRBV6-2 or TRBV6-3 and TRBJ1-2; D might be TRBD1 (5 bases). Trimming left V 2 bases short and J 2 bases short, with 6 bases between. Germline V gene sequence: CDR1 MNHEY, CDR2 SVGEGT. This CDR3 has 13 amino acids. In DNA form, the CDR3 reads TGTGCCAGCAGTTACGAGGGGAACTATGGCTACACCTTC. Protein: CASSYEGNYGYTF.

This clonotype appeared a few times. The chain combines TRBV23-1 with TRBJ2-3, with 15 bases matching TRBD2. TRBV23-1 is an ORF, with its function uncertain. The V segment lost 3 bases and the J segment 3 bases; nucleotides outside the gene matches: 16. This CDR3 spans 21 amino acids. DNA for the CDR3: TGCGCCAGCAGTCACGGGACTAGCGGGAGGTCGACTGCTTTGATGACAGATACGCAGTATTTT. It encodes CASSHGTSGRSTALMTDTQYF.

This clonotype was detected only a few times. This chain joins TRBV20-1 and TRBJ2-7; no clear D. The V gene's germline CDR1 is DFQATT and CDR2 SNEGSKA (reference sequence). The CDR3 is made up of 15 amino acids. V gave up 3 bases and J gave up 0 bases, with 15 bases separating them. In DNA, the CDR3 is TGCAGTGCTAGTTCGCCGGACCGAAGCTCCTACGAGCAGTACTTC. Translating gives CSASSPDRSSYEQYF.

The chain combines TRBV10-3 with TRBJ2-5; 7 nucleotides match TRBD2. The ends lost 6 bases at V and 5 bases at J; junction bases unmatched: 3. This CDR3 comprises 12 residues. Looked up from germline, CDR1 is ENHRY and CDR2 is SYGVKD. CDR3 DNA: TGTGCCATCAGCGGGGGGAGGGAGACCCAGTACTTC. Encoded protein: CAISGGRETQYF.